This entry is about one TCR beta chain. One junction end disagrees with the germline gene, perhaps due to a read error. The second PCR ran about 6 to 12 cycles with a sample-barcoded 5' primer and J-beta primers. TCRdb ran MiXCR on the 5' RACE reads and lists one entry per CDR3 protein. The table records about 730,000 distinct CDR3 sequences, about 42% of them present only once. This sample is part of a study of blood T cells in healthy people across ages. The study isolated at least 6 million PBMCs from each sample. CDR3 length: 14 amino acids. Germline loops: CDR1 SNHLY, CDR2 FYNNEI. The origin of this receptor is a woman aged 55-70 years in good health. The sample comprised blood. J is TRBJ2-5 and V is TRBV2; 8 bases are a match to TRBD1. The end of the DNA aligns better with TRBJ2-7, so the J call may be wrong. The CDR3 reads CTSSATQGEIEQYF. CDR3 bases: TGTACCAGCAGTGCAACACAGGGGGAGATCGAGCAGTACTTC.